The TCR beta chain under discussion was sequenced for a study of Graves' ophthalmopathy and Graves' hyperthyroidism. The CDR3 loop spans 15 amino acids. CDR1 and CDR2 (germline): SGHRS, YFSETQ. The ends were cut back, 0 bases at V and 6 bases at J, with 16 bases in the middle. The sample holds many counts of this clonotype. RNA transcripts were the template, and TCR beta CDR3 regions were amplified from them. Investigators did first-round RT-PCR with HTBI primers, then second-round multiplex PCR. A single record per CDR3 protein comes from TCRdb applying MiXCR to the multiplex PCR reads. The data contain fewer than 350,000 distinct CDR3 sequences, about a sixth of them singletons.

The clonotype originates from an adult man with Graves' ophthalmopathy. Sequencing was performed on peripheral blood. This chain joins TRBV5-1 and TRBJ2-7; no clear D. CDR3 sequence: CASSLGLGNLGEQYF. In DNA, the CDR3 is TGCGCCAGCAGCTTGGGTCTAGGGAACCTAGGCGAGCAGTACTTC.